A selection of T cell receptor beta chains follows, all from one sample in a study of T cells after somatic rescue of genetic block. The method was immunoSEQ multiplex PCR; TCRdb's version includes in-frame clones alone and lacks a portion of them. Here the sample spans approximately 88,000 clones, about 90% being singletons. Specimen: peripheral blood mononuclear cells (PBMCs). The receptors come from a woman aged 18-29 years. The CDR3 runs from the conserved cysteine through the conserved F or W. Fields, in order: V gene, D gene, clone size, J gene, CDR3 protein, CDR3 DNA. D genes are given only for firm matches. Part of the rows lack a size; the others show once, few, many or a class for expanded clones.

TRBV5-1	.	.	TRBJ2-7	CASSGGTEQYF	TGCGCCAGCAGCGGCGGGACAGAGCAGTACTTC
TRBV7-6	TRBD1	few	TRBJ1-4	CASSPTGVGEKLFF	TGTGCCAGCAGCCCCACAGGGGTTGGTGAAAAACTGTTTTTT
TRBV30	.	.	TRBJ1-5	CAWSVALPREGQPQHF	TGTGCCTGGAGTGTCGCGCTACCCCGCGAGGGCCAGCCCCAGCATTTT
TRBV27	.	.	TRBJ1-5	CASSWDRNQPQHF	TGTGCCAGCAGTTGGGACCGCAATCAGCCCCAGCATTTT
TRBV7-7	.	.	TRBJ2-5	CASSPGLETQYF	TGTGCTAGCAGCCCTGGGTTAGAGACCCAGTACTTC
TRBV29-1	.	.	TRBJ2-7	CSFSGFSYEQYF	TGCAGCTTTAGCGGATTCTCCTACGAGCAGTACTTC
TRBV28	.	.	TRBJ2-3	CASSSHQTLKDYTDTQYF	TGTGCCAGCAGCTCCCATCAGACTCTGAAGGATTACACAGATACGCAGTATTTT
TRBV19	.	.	TRBJ1-1	CASSMRGGTVRAEAFF	TGTGCCAGTAGTATGAGGGGCGGGACGGTTAGGGCTGAAGCTTTCTTT
TRBV11-3	.	.	TRBJ2-7	CASSYQAYEQYF	TGTGCCAGCAGCTACCAGGCGTACGAGCAGTACTTC
TRBV4-1	.	.	TRBJ2-1	CASSQVSRRSSYNEQFF	TGCGCCAGCAGCCAAGTTTCGCGCCGTAGCTCCTACAATGAGCAGTTCTTC
TRBV7-8	TRBD2	.	TRBJ2-7	CASSASSGFSYEQYF	TGTGCCAGCAGCGCTTCTAGCGGTTTCTCCTACGAGCAGTACTTC
TRBV18	.	.	TRBJ1-2	CASTSQGTNYGYTF	TGTGCCAGCACATCACAGGGTACAAACTATGGCTACACCTTC
TRBV28	TRBD1	few	TRBJ1-1	CASNLRDRNTEAFF	TGTGCCAGCAATCTCCGGGACAGGAACACTGAAGCTTTCTTT
TRBV13	TRBD2	.	TRBJ2-1	CASSPGLAGYNEQFF	TGTGCCAGCAGCCCCGGACTAGCGGGGTACAATGAGCAGTTCTTC
TRBV7-2	TRBD1	.	TRBJ1-1	CASSRQQTGGGTEAFF	TGTGCCAGCAGCAGACAGCAAACAGGGGGCGGCACTGAAGCTTTCTTT
TRBV7-2	TRBD1	few	TRBJ2-7	CASSFRTGYEQYF	TGTGCCAGCAGCTTCCGGACAGGGTACGAGCAGTACTTC
TRBV19	TRBD2	.	TRBJ2-5	CASSKGLAGYQETQYF	TGTGCCAGTAGTAAGGGGCTAGCGGGCTACCAAGAGACCCAGTACTTC
TRBV25-1	.	once	TRBJ2-1	CASSGWRAHNEQFF	TGTGCCAGCAGTGGGTGGCGAGCGCACAATGAGCAGTTCTTC
TRBV28	.	.	TRBJ2-3	CASSSPSSTDTQYF	TGTGCCAGCAGTTCCCCATCTAGCACAGATACGCAGTATTTT
TRBV19	TRBD1	.	TRBJ1-5	CASSIDRSRGLNQPQHF	TGTGCCAGTAGTATAGATCGGAGCAGGGGGCTGAATCAGCCCCAGCATTTT
TRBV4-2	TRBD1	.	TRBJ2-7	CASSQDGTGIYEQYF	TGTGCCAGCAGCCAAGATGGGACAGGGATCTACGAGCAGTACTTC
TRBV11-3	.	.	TRBJ2-5	CASSLDLRAGRETQYF	TGTGCCAGCAGCTTAGATCTGAGGGCAGGGAGAGAGACCCAGTACTTC
TRBV19	.	.	TRBJ1-2	CASSIGGNRNYGYTF	TGTGCCAGTAGTATCGGCGGGAATAGGAACTATGGCTACACCTTC
TRBV5-4	.	.	TRBJ2-5	CASSLAASAGQETQYF	TGTGCCAGCAGCTTGGCGGCTAGCGCGGGCCAAGAGACCCAGTACTTC
TRBV2	.	.	TRBJ2-4	CASSERGIVKNIQYF	TGTGCCAGCAGTGAAAGGGGGATTGTCAAAAACATTCAGTACTTC
TRBV4-1	TRBD2	.	TRBJ2-5	CASSPTSGRGLETQYF	TGCGCCAGCAGCCCAACTAGCGGGAGGGGCCTTGAGACCCAGTACTTC
TRBV9	TRBD2	.	TRBJ2-1	CASSVEASGHRSYNEQFF	TGTGCCAGCAGCGTAGAGGCTAGCGGACATCGCTCCTACAATGAGCAGTTCTTC
TRBV5-8	.	once	TRBJ1-1	CASSLEEITEAFF	TGTGCCAGCAGCTTAGAGGAGATCACTGAAGCTTTCTTT
TRBV10-3	.	.	TRBJ1-1	CAISEGQANKMNTEAFF	TGTGCCATCAGTGAAGGGCAAGCGAACAAGATGAACACTGAAGCTTTCTTT
TRBV18	TRBD1	.	TRBJ1-5	CASSTGQGDQPQHF	TGTGCCAGCTCAACGGGACAGGGGGATCAGCCCCAGCATTTT
TRBV4-1	.	few	TRBJ1-2	CASSQDDLATKWYTF	TGCGCCAGCAGCCAAGATGACCTGGCCACGAAGTGGTACACCTTC
TRBV28	.	.	TRBJ1-5	CAIDGFQGSNQPQHF	TGTGCGATCGACGGGTTTCAGGGCAGCAATCAGCCCCAGCATTTT
TRBV7-9	TRBD1	few	TRBJ1-1	CASSLEGQYTEAFF	TGTGCCAGCAGCTTAGAGGGACAGTACACTGAAGCTTTCTTT
TRBV10-3	.	.	TRBJ2-1	CAISESVGAHNEQFF	TGTGCCATCAGTGAGTCGGTGGGGGCCCACAATGAGCAGTTCTTC
TRBV7-2	TRBD2	.	TRBJ2-3	CASSPRRELSDTQYF	TGTGCCAGCAGCCCGAGGCGGGAGCTCTCAGATACGCAGTATTTT
TRBV5-1	.	.	TRBJ2-6	CASTTQTGANVLTF	TGCGCCAGCACCACCCAAACCGGGGCCAACGTCCTGACTTTC
TRBV28	TRBD2	.	TRBJ2-1	CASRTLSGTAYNEQFF	TGTGCCAGCAGAACACTTAGCGGGACTGCCTACAATGAGCAGTTCTTC
TRBV6-1	.	.	TRBJ1-5	CASSQGYSNQPQHF	TGTGCCAGCAGCCAGGGGTATAGCAATCAGCCCCAGCATTTT
TRBV10-3	.	.	TRBJ1-4	CAISDSKGVTNEKLFF	TGTGCCATCAGTGACTCTAAGGGGGTGACTAATGAAAAACTGTTTTTT
TRBV10-3	TRBD2	once	TRBJ2-1	CATTGTTPNEQFF	TGTGCCACCACCGGGACTACCCCCAATGAGCAGTTCTTC